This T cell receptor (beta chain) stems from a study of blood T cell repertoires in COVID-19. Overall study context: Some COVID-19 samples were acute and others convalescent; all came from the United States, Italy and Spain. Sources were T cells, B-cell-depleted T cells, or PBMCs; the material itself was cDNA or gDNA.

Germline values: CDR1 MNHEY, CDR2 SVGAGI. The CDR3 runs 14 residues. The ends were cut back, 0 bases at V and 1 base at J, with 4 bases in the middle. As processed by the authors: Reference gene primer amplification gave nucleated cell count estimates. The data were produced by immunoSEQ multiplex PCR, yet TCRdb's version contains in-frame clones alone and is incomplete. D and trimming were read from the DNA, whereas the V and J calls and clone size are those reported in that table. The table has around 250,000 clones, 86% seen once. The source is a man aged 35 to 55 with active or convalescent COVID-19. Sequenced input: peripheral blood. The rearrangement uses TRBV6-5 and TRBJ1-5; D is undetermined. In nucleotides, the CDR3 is TGTGCCAGCAGTTACTCACGGAGCAATCAGCCCCAGCATTTT. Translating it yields CASSYSRSNQPQHF.